These T cell receptor beta chains were read from a single sample in a study of cytomegalovirus exposure and HLA in healthy donors. Some clones are missing from TCRdb's copy, which holds only in-frame ones; the method was immunoSEQ multiplex PCR. The sample has 200,000 to 250,000 clones; about 89% are singletons. Sequenced input: PBMCs. All receptors come from a woman between 18 and 29 years old in good health and CMV-seronegative. CDR3s include the opening cysteine and the closing phenylalanine or tryptophan. The D gene is left open where the match is weak. Clone size is not always given. Where it is, it says once, few, many or a class for expanded clones.

v_gene	j_gene	d_gene	abundance	CDR3nt	CDR3aa
TRBV6-5	TRBJ1-1	NA	NA	TGTGCCAGCAGTTATTACGGTGATACTGAAGCTTTCTTT	CASSYYGDTEAFF
TRBV10-1	TRBJ1-1	TRBD1	NA	TGCGCCAGCAAGCCGGGACAGGGACTGAACACTGAAGCTTTCTTT	CASKPGQGLNTEAFF
TRBV7-3	TRBJ2-1	NA	NA	TGTGCCAGCAGCATGTCGGGACTGCCAACTTCAACCCCCTCCTACAATGAGCAGTTCTTC	CASSMSGLPTSTPSYNEQFF
TRBV6-6	TRBJ1-2	TRBD1	NA	TGTGCCAGCAGTTATCAGGGGGCTGGCTACACCTTC	CASSYQGAGYTF
TRBV6-4	TRBJ2-2	NA	few	TGTGCCAGCAGTGCCGGTACTTCGAACACCGGGGAGCTGTTTTTT	CASSAGTSNTGELFF
TRBV7-2	TRBJ2-7	NA	NA	TGTGCCAGCAGCTTATACTCCGAGCAGTACTTC	CASSLYSEQYF
TRBV11-3	TRBJ2-6	TRBD1	NA	TGTGCCAGCAGCGACAGGGGGCCTGGGGCCAACGTCCTGACTTTC	CASSDRGPGANVLTF
TRBV19	TRBJ1-1	NA	NA	TGTGCCAGTAGTATAGTCCGGGGGGCGAGGACTGAAGCTTTCTTT	CASSIVRGARTEAFF
TRBV4-3	TRBJ2-7	NA	once	TGCGCCAGCAGCCAAGATCTTTGGACAGATTCCTACGAGCAGTACTTC	CASSQDLWTDSYEQYF
TRBV6-1	TRBJ2-1	NA	NA	TGTGCCAGCAGTAACAGGTTAGCCTCCTACAATGAGCAGTTCTTC	CASSNRLASYNEQFF
TRBV11-2	TRBJ2-5	NA	once	TGTGCCAGCAGCTTAGATCTTTTTGGGCTGGAGACCCAGTACTTC	CASSLDLFGLETQYF
TRBV6-5	TRBJ1-1	NA	NA	TGTGCCAGCAGAGGAGGACGGCACACTGAAGCTTTCTTT	CASRGGRHTEAFF
TRBV5-6	TRBJ2-1	NA	once	TGTGCCAGCAGCTTGAATGTGAGGGTCATAGACGATGAGCAGTTCTTC	CASSLNVRVIDDEQFF
TRBV7-3	TRBJ2-7	TRBD2	NA	TGTGCCAGCAGCCCCTCGGGCGGGAGCTCCTACGAGCAGTACTTC	CASSPSGGSSYEQYF
TRBV4-2	TRBJ2-7	NA	NA	TGTGCCAGCAGCCAAGAAGACAGCTCCTACGAGCAGTACTTC	CASSQEDSSYEQYF
TRBV7-9	TRBJ1-1	NA	NA	TGTTCCAGCAGCCTGACACTGAACACTGAAGCTTTCTTT	CSSSLTLNTEAFF
TRBV27	TRBJ2-3	TRBD2	NA	TGTGCCAGCAGTTTATCGCAGGTAGCGGGAGGCCATTTCACAGATACGCAGTATTTT	CASSLSQVAGGHFTDTQYF
TRBV5-4	TRBJ2-3	NA	NA	TGTGCCAGCAGCTTGGTTGGCCAGCGGCCTGATACGCAGTATTTT	CASSLVGQRPDTQYF
TRBV7-2	TRBJ2-5	TRBD1	NA	TGTGCCAGCAGCGGACGGGACAGCCAAGAGACCCAGTACTTC	CASSGRDSQETQYF
TRBV2	TRBJ1-4	TRBD1	NA	TGTGCCAGCAGTGCATCCAGGGGGCGAGGGGATGAAAAACTGTTTTTT	CASSASRGRGDEKLFF
TRBV10-1	TRBJ2-1	NA	NA	TGCGCCAGCAGTCTGACTTTAACAGGCTCACAGTTCTTC	CASSLTLTGSQFF
TRBV7-2	TRBJ1-2	NA	once	TGTGCCAGCAGCTTAGCGCCGAGCGCGACGGTGAACTATGGCTACACCTTC	CASSLAPSATVNYGYTF
TRBV6-5	TRBJ1-5	TRBD1	few	TGTGCCAGCAGTCACGACAGGGACAGCAATCAGCCCCAGCATTTT	CASSHDRDSNQPQHF
TRBV2	TRBJ2-7	TRBD1	NA	TGTGCCAGCGGGGACAGGGAGTCCTACGAGCAGTACTTC	CASGDRESYEQYF
TRBV20-1	TRBJ1-2	NA	NA	TGCAGTGCTAGGCTACGGACAGTTCAAAACTTC	CSARLRTVQNF
TRBV11-3	TRBJ2-7	NA	NA	TGTGCCAGCAGCTTAGAGGCAGGGAACACCTACGAGCAGTACTTC	CASSLEAGNTYEQYF
TRBV6-6	TRBJ1-2	NA	NA	TGTGCCAGCAGGGGCTTTTATGGCTACACCTTC	CASRGFYGYTF
TRBV4-3	TRBJ1-2	NA	NA	TGCGCCAGCAGCCAAATTATGGCAGCGGCGGACAGTGTCTCCCATGGCTACACCTTC	CASSQIMAAADSVSHGYTF